This T cell receptor (beta chain) was sequenced for a study of beta chain features in type 1 diabetes. Reverse transcribing all isolated RNA meant expressed TCRB transcripts were sequenced. TCRdb's table, derived via immunoSEQ multiplex PCR, lists solely in-frame clones and lacks some. In the table there are 850,000 to 900,000 clones, roughly 16% of which are singletons. This clone was found a few times. Its target is unknown. Points from the study as a whole: Patients with type 1 diabetes showed fewer VDJ junction insertions and more deletions.

CDR1 is MNHNS, CDR2 SASEGT, per germline. With 6 bases clipped from V and 10 bases from J, the junction kept 12 bases outside the gene matches. The CDR3 sequence is 14 residues long. A single heparinised blood sample, averaging around 120 mL, was obtained per donor. A CD45RO/CCR7/CD25/CD127/CD95/CD27 panel sorted naive, central memory, regulatory and stem cell-like memory CD4+ cells. The clonotype comes from a young woman in good health. The sample taken for sequencing was naive CD4+ T cells from blood. V and J are TRBV6-1 and TRBJ2-1; 7 nucleotides line up with TRBD2. The CDR3 loop reads CASRLTGGTGEQFF. The CDR3, as DNA: TGTGCCAGCAGATTGACCGGGGGGACCGGGGAGCAGTTCTTC.